This entry describes one TCR beta chain. Its antigen is currently unknown. J lost 3 bases, V lost 5 bases, and 8 bases had no gene match. Germline values: CDR1 MNHEY, CDR2 SVGAGI. The CDR3 consists of 15 residues. The sample is drawn from a study of T-cell memory formation after mild COVID-19. About the study: Largely, the TCR clusters proved donor specific.

Regarding the study as a whole: Among clones contracting day 15 to 85, CD4/CD8 was balanced, whereas later expanders leaned CD4+.

TCRalpha and TCRbeta libraries used 5'RACE with constant-segment primers and UMIs. From the 5' RACE reads, TCRdb called clonotypes with MiXCR, one entry per CDR3 protein. Of approximately 450,000 distinct CDR3 sequences listed, 18% are singletons. Sequencing was carried out using PBMCs or a T cell subset sorted from them (not recorded which). The chain recombines TRBV6-5 with TRBJ2-5; the match to TRBD2 covers 8 bases. This clonotype originated in an adult woman who had mild COVID-19 (a few samples of this study predate the infection). Cell type and time point are not known. The CDR3 DNA is TGTGCCAGCAGTGTTACTAGCGGAGCCGAAGAGACCCAGTACTTC. It yields the protein CASSVTSGAEETQYF.